A selection of T cell receptor beta chains follows, all from one sample in a study of read filtering for tumor transcriptome and immune sequencing. Via MiXCR, TCRdb re-called the reads, giving one row per CDR3 protein. This repertoire shows tens of thousands of distinct CDR3 sequences, around 19% found once; its top ten account for 15%. The material sequenced was a population of CD138-negative cells sorted from bone marrow. The receptors derive from a donor at least 40 years old with multiple myeloma. The CDR3 runs from the conserved cysteine through the conserved F or W. The D gene is left open where the match is weak. Expanded clones are given a class, and other clones once, few, many or no size at all.

clone_size j_call d_call v_call cdr3_aa cdr3_nt
many TRBJ2-5 NA TRBV28 CASSFSGPYQETQYF TGTGCCAGCAGTTTTAGTGGGCCGTACCAAGAGACCCAGTACTTC
NA TRBJ2-5 TRBD1 TRBV19 CASSRDRAQGTQYF TGTGCCAGTAGTAGGGACAGGGCTCAAGGGACCCAGTACTTC
many TRBJ1-1 NA TRBV5-4 CASAMGGTRADTEAFF TGTGCCAGCGCTATGGGCGGGACCAGGGCTGATACTGAAGCTTTCTTT
many TRBJ1-5 TRBD1 TRBV6-2/TRBV6-3 CASRTGQGNQPQHF TGTGCCAGCAGGACAGGACAGGGGAATCAGCCCCAGCATTTT
many TRBJ2-7 NA TRBV5-1 CASSPDSYGSYEQYF TGCGCCAGCAGCCCGGACAGTTATGGGTCATACGAGCAGTACTTC
many TRBJ1-5 NA TRBV30 CAWAQGGNQPQHF TGTGCCTGGGCACAGGGTGGCAATCAGCCCCAGCATTTT
NA TRBJ1-5 NA TRBV5-6 CASSSGVRGLNQPQHF TGTGCCAGCAGCTCCGGGGTGAGGGGACTCAATCAGCCCCAGCATTTT
many TRBJ1-1 TRBD1 TRBV29-1 CSSRGGSEAFF TGCAGCTCCAGGGGGGGCTCTGAAGCTTTCTTT
many TRBJ2-1 TRBD2 TRBV7-2 CASSSSGRVLNEQFF TGTGCCAGCAGCTCTAGCGGGAGGGTTTTGAATGAGCAGTTCTTC
NA TRBJ2-1 TRBD2 TRBV7-6 CASSLLGAGRSYNEQFF TGTGCCAGCAGCTTATTGGGAGCGGGACGCTCCTACAATGAGCAGTTCTTC
many TRBJ2-2 TRBD1 TRBV7-9 CASSSRDRDTGELFF TGTGCCAGCAGCTCCCGGGACAGAGACACCGGGGAGCTGTTTTTT
many TRBJ2-1 NA TRBV4-1 CASSQGVSNEQFF TGCGCCAGCAGCCAAGGGGTAAGCAATGAGCAGTTCTTC
few TRBJ1-2 NA TRBV7-2 CATEGLAYGYTF TGTGCCACCGAAGGACTGGCATATGGCTACACCTTC
NA TRBJ2-7 NA TRBV7-6 CASSLGPTPERNEQYF TGTGCCAGCAGCTTAGGCCCCACGCCGGAGCGAAACGAGCAGTACTTC
many TRBJ2-5 NA TRBV12-3/TRBV12-4 CASSFYGQETQYF TGTGCCAGCAGTTTCTACGGGCAAGAGACCCAGTACTTC
many TRBJ1-4 NA TRBV4-1 CASSQAGTNAEKLFF TGCGCCAGCAGCCAAGCCGGGACCAACGCCGAAAAACTGTTTTTT
many TRBJ1-5 NA TRBV30 CAWSVARTANQPQHF TGTGCCTGGAGTGTAGCGCGGACAGCAAATCAGCCCCAGCATTTT
many TRBJ1-5 NA TRBV27 CASSQRHSNQPQHF TGTGCCAGCAGTCAACGGCATAGCAATCAGCCCCAGCATTTT
many TRBJ2-7 NA TRBV5-1 CASSLRLRGNEQYF TGCGCCAGCAGCTTGCGATTGCGGGGCAACGAGCAGTACTTC
many TRBJ2-1 NA TRBV23-1 CASSQVEGPTANEQFF TGCGCCAGCAGTCAAGTTGAGGGACCCACCGCCAATGAGCAGTTCTTC
many TRBJ2-1 NA TRBV12-3/TRBV12-4 CASSLVSSTRSYNEQFF TGTGCCAGCAGTTTAGTCAGCTCCACTCGCTCCTACAATGAGCAGTTCTTC
many TRBJ1-1 TRBD1 TRBV20-1 CSARGPGQGTAFF TGCAGTGCTAGGGGTCCGGGACAGGGTACAGCTTTCTTT
many TRBJ2-1 NA TRBV10-1 CASPRRDNEQFF TGCGCCAGCCCGAGACGAGACAATGAGCAGTTCTTC
NA TRBJ2-5 TRBD2 TRBV29-1 CNVQTSGSFETQYF TGCAACGTTCAGACTAGCGGAAGTTTTGAGACCCAGTACTTC
many TRBJ2-2 TRBD2 TRBV20-1 CSASPGLAGTGELFF TGCAGTGCTAGTCCGGGACTAGCGGGAACCGGGGAGCTGTTTTTT
NA TRBJ2-6 TRBD1 TRBV6-5 CGSSLGQGGANVLTF TGTGGCAGCAGTCTTGGACAGGGTGGGGCCAACGTCCTGACTTTC
many TRBJ2-7 TRBD2 TRBV29-1 CSVVVTGGPREQYF TGCAGCGTTGTTGTGACGGGAGGGCCTCGGGAGCAGTACTTC
many TRBJ2-1 TRBD2 TRBV29-1 CSVLGEGRGSQGYEQFF TGCAGCGTTTTGGGGGAAGGTCGCGGGAGCCAGGGCTATGAGCAGTTCTTC